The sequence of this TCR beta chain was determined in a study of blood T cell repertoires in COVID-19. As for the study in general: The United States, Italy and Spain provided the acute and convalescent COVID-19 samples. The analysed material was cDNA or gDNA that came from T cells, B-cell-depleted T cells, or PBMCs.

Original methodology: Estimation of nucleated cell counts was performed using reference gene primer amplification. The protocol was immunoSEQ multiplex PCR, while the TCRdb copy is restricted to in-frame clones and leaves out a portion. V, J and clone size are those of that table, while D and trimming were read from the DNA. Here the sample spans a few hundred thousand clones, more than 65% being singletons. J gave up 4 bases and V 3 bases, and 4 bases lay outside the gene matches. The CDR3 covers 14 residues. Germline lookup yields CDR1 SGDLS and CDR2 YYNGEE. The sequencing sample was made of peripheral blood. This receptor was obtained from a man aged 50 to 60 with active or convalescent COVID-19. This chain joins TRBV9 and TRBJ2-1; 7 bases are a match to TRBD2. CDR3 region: CASSGGTIYNEQFF. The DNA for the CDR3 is TGTGCCAGCAGCGGGGGGACTATTTACAATGAGCAGTTCTTC.